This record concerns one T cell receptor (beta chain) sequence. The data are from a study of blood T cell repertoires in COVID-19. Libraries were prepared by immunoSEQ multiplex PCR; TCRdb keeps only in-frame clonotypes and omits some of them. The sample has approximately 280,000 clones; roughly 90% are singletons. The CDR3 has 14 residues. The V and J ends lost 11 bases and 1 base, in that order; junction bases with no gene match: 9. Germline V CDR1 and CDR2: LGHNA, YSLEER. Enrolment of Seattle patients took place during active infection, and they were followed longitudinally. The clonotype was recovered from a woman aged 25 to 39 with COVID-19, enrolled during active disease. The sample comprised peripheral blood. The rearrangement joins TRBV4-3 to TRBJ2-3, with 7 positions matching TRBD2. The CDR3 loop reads CAGNSTSRTDTQYF. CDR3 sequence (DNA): TGCGCCGGAAACTCGACTAGCCGCACAGATACGCAGTATTTT.